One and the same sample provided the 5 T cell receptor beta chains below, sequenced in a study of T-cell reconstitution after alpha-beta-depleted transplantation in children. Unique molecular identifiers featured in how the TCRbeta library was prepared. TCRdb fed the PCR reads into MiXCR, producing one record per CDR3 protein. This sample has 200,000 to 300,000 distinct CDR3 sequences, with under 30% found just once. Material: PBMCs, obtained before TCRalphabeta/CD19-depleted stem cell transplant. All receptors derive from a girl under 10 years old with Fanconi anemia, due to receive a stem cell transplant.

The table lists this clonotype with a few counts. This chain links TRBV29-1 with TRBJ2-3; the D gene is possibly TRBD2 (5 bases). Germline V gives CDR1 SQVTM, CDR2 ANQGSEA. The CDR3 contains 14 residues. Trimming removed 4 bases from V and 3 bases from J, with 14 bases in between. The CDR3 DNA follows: TGCAGCGTTGTTGAGCGGTACTCTACAGATACGCAGTATTTT. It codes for CSVVERYSTDTQYF.

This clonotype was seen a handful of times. The CDR3 protein is CASSYFRTSGGAVSRETQYF. CDR3 coding DNA: TGTGCCAGCAGTTACTTCAGGACTAGCGGGGGGGCAGTGAGTCGAGAGACCCAGTACTTC. The V and J genes are TRBV6-2 or TRBV6-3 and TRBJ2-5; 15 positions match TRBD2. This CDR3 is 20 amino acids long. Germline lookup yields CDR1 MNHEY and CDR2 SVGEGT. Germline trimming cut 1 base from V and 4 bases from J; bases unmatched to any gene: 13.

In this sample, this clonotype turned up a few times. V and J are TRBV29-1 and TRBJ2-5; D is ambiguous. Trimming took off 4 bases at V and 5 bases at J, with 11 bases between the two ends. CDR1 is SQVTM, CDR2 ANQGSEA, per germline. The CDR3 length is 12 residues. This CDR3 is CSVGLAGETQYF. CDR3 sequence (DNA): TGCAGCGTTGGTTTGGCCGGGGAGACCCAGTACTTC.

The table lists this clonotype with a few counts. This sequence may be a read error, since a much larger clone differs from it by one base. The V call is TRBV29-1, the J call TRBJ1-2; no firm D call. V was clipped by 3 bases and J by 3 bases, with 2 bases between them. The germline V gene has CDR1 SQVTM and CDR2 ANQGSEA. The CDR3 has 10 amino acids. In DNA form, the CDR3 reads TGCAGCGTTGAGCACTATGGCTACACCTTC. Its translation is CSVEHYGYTF.

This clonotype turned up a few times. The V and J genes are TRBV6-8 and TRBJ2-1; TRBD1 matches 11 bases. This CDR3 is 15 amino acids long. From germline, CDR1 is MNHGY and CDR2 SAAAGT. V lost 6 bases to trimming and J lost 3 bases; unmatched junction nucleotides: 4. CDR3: CASRDRGPYYNEQFF. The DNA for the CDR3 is TGTGCCAGCAGGGACAGGGGGCCCTACTACAATGAGCAGTTCTTC.